The rows below give T cell receptor beta chains drawn from one sample of a study of blood T cells in healthy people across ages. TCRdb called the 5' RACE reads again in MiXCR, with one record for every CDR3 protein. Among some 850,000 distinct CDR3 sequences listed, roughly 25% were seen once. This sample was also put to use in a study of T cells of mothers and their children.

The material sequenced was blood. The receptors were sampled from a boy under 18 in good health. CDR3s include the opening cysteine and the closing phenylalanine or tryptophan. The D gene is left open where the match is weak. A row's size may be missing; if present it is once, few, many or a size class.

V	D	J	size	CDR3	DNA
TRBV3-1	TRBD1	TRBJ2-5	.	CASKDRWTPATQYF	TGTGCCAGCAAGGACAGGTGGACCCCCGCGACCCAGTACTTC
TRBV20-1	TRBD2	TRBJ2-5	few	CSASRTSGARETQYF	TGCAGTGCTAGCAGGACTAGCGGGGCCCGCGAGACCCAGTACTTC
TRBV4-1	.	TRBJ2-2	few	CASSPLYGRFNTGELFF	TGCGCCAGCAGCCCACTGTATGGGCGATTTAACACCGGGGAGCTGTTTTTT
TRBV3-1	TRBD2	TRBJ2-7	.	CASSTGTRGEQYF	TGTGCCAGCAGCACTGGGACTAGAGGAGAGCAGTACTTC
TRBV5-5	.	TRBJ1-2	.	CASSLGTSLRGYTF	TGTGCCAGCAGCTTAGGGACGTCCCTGAGGGGCTACACCTTC
TRBV13	.	TRBJ1-1	few	CASSPPTVLAGEAFF	TGTGCCAGCAGCCCACCGACAGTACTGGCTGGTGAAGCTTTCTTT
TRBV29-1	.	TRBJ2-3	few	CSTEGRETDTQYF	TGCAGCACCGAGGGACGGGAGACAGATACGCAGTATTTT
TRBV5-1	TRBD2	TRBJ2-3	.	CASSSEVTSKDTQYF	TGCGCCAGCAGCTCCGAGGTGACTAGCAAGGATACGCAGTATTTT
TRBV27	.	TRBJ1-1	.	CASSFGPQLFEAFF	TGTGCCAGCAGTTTCGGACCGCAACTATTTGAAGCTTTCTTT
TRBV7-2	.	TRBJ2-6	few	CASRPGSTGANVLTF	TGTGCCAGCAGACCAGGGAGTACTGGGGCCAACGTCCTGACTTTC
TRBV7-3	.	TRBJ2-1	few	CASSSIPSTGPNEQFF	TGTGCCAGCAGCTCGATCCCCTCGACGGGGCCCAATGAGCAGTTCTTC
TRBV28	.	TRBJ1-4	.	CASRVQINEKLFF	TGTGCCAGCAGAGTACAGATTAATGAAAAACTGTTTTTT
TRBV20-1	.	TRBJ2-5	.	CSGLRGGQETQYF	TGCAGTGGCCTTAGGGGCGGGCAAGAGACCCAGTACTTC
TRBV12-3/TRBV12-4	.	TRBJ1-6	.	CASSSVAVSGSPLHF	TGTGCCAGCAGTTCCGTCGCCGTCAGCGGTTCACCCCTCCACTTT
TRBV5-1	TRBD1	TRBJ2-7	.	CASSQTGTGLEQYF	TGCGCCAGCAGCCAAACCGGGACAGGGCTCGAGCAGTACTTC
TRBV24-1	TRBD1	TRBJ2-1	few	CATSERSGTGGNEQFF	TGTGCCACCAGTGAACGGTCGGGGACAGGGGGCAATGAGCAGTTCTTC
TRBV20-1	TRBD1	TRBJ2-5	.	CSARDPNRGWETQYF	TGCAGTGCTAGAGATCCAAACAGGGGGTGGGAGACCCAGTACTTC
TRBV6-1	.	TRBJ1-1	few	CASNQWVVPGRAFF	TGTGCCAGCAATCAGTGGGTCGTACCGGGACGAGCTTTCTTT
TRBV4-1	.	TRBJ2-1	few	CASRQQGGLDNEQFF	TGCGCCAGCAGACAACAAGGGGGTTTGGACAATGAGCAGTTCTTC
TRBV4-1	.	TRBJ1-1	.	CASSQDTGWTEAFF	TGCGCCAGCAGCCAAGATACCGGTTGGACTGAAGCTTTCTTT
TRBV29-1	.	TRBJ2-5	.	CSISRVQETQYF	TGCAGCATTAGCAGGGTCCAAGAGACCCAGTACTTC
TRBV11-2	.	TRBJ2-5	few	CASSLGSGIETQYF	TGTGCCAGCAGCTTAGGTTCTGGGATAGAGACCCAGTACTTC
TRBV2	.	TRBJ2-3	few	CASSDRPPPDTQYF	TGTGCCAGCAGTGACAGGCCCCCCCCAGATACGCAGTATTTT